Listed below are T cell receptor beta chains from one sample, sequenced in a study of blood T cells in healthy people across ages. TCRdb reanalysed the 5' RACE reads using MiXCR and keeps one entry per CDR3 protein. The sample records hundreds of thousands of distinct CDR3 sequences, approximately 49% being singletons. The source material was blood. The receptors derive from a woman aged 60-75 years in good health. Each CDR3 is given without its conserved first and last residue. Not every row has a clone size; where given, it reads once, few, many or a size class.

clone size: NA; J gene: TRBJ2-2; V gene: TRBV7-3; CDR3 protein: ASSLTTTGTGELF
clone size: NA; J gene: TRBJ2-7; V gene: TRBV27; CDR3 protein: ASRYRGYEQY
clone size: few; J gene: TRBJ2-5; V gene: TRBV20-1; CDR3 protein: SARILETQY
clone size: NA; J gene: NA; V gene: TRBV6-2/TRBV6-3; CDR3 protein: ASSTGTGNEQY
clone size: NA; J gene: TRBJ1-2; V gene: TRBV4-3; CDR3 protein: ASSQEQGLNGGHT
clone size: NA; J gene: TRBJ2-7; V gene: TRBV9; CDR3 protein: ASSVNPGGAYEQY
clone size: NA; J gene: TRBJ2-1; V gene: TRBV7-2; CDR3 protein: ASRSSGSNNEQF
clone size: NA; J gene: TRBJ2-1; V gene: TRBV7-3; CDR3 protein: ASSSPTSGSAYNEQF
clone size: NA; J gene: TRBJ2-5; V gene: TRBV18; CDR3 protein: ASSPIAGGVTETQY
clone size: once; J gene: TRBJ1-5; V gene: TRBV3-1; CDR3 protein: ASSQGWGQPQH
clone size: NA; J gene: NA; V gene: TRBV4-3; CDR3 protein: ASSQDETGRLPQF
clone size: NA; J gene: NA; V gene: TRBV5-1; CDR3 protein: ASSLLGTYEQY
clone size: few; J gene: TRBJ2-7; V gene: TRBV30; CDR3 protein: AWGQIYEQY
clone size: NA; J gene: TRBJ2-7; V gene: TRBV28; CDR3 protein: ASSLWRQELSYEQY
clone size: few; J gene: TRBJ2-5; V gene: TRBV7-2; CDR3 protein: ASSSAGTSGRIGTQY
clone size: NA; J gene: TRBJ2-6; V gene: TRBV5-1; CDR3 protein: ASSARGGTRAGANVLT
clone size: NA; J gene: TRBJ2-4; V gene: TRBV19; CDR3 protein: STSRGTSAPIQY
clone size: NA; J gene: TRBJ1-2; V gene: TRBV4-2; CDR3 protein: ASSQDERQGPRGGYT